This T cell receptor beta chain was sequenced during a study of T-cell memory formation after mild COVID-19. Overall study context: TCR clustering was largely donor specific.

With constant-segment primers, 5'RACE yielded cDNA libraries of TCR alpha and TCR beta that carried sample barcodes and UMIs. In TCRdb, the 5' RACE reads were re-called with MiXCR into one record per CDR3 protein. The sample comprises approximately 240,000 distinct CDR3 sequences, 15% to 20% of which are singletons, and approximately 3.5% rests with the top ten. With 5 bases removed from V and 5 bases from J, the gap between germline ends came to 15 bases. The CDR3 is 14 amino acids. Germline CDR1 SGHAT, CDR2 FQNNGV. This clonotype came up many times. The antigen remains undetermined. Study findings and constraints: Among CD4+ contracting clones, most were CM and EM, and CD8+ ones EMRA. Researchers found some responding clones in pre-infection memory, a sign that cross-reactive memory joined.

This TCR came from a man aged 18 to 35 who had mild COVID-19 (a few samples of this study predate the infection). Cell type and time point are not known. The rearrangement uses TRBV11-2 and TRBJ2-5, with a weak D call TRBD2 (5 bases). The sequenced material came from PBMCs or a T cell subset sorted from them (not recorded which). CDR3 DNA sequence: TGTGCCAGCAGCACCGCTAGAGGGTGGGAGACCCAGTACTTC. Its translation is CASSTARGWETQYF. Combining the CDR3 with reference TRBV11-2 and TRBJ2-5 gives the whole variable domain EAGVAQSPRYKIIEKRQSVAFWCNPISGHATLYWYQQILGQGPKLLIQFQNNGVVDDSQLPKDRFSAERLKGVDSTLKIQPAKLEDSAVYLCASSTARGWETQYFGPGTRLLVL.